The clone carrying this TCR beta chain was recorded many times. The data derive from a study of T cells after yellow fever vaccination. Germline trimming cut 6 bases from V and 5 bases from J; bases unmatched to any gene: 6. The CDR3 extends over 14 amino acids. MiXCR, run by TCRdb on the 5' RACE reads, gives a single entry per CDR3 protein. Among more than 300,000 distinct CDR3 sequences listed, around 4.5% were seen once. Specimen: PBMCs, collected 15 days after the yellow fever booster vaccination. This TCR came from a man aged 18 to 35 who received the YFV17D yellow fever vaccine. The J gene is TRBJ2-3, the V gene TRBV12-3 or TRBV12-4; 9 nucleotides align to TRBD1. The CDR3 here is CASSRTGGLDTQYF. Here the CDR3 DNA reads TGTGCCAGCAGCCGCACAGGGGGCTTAGATACGCAGTATTTT.